Listed below are T cell receptor beta chains from one sample, sequenced in a study of neurological immune-mediated disorders. TCRdb processed the 5' RACE reads anew with MiXCR; each CDR3 protein has one entry. The table has about 46,000 distinct CDR3 sequences, under 3.5% seen once. Sequencing input: PBMCs. These receptors came from a woman in her forties or fifties with multiple sclerosis. CDR3s include the opening cysteine and the closing phenylalanine or tryptophan. Each record gives: D gene, CDR3 length, V gene, J gene, clone size, CDR3 protein, CDR3 DNA. A D gene is named only where the DNA matches it firmly. The size entry is marked missing in some rows and otherwise reads once, few, many or a size class.

d_call: TRBD1; cdr3_length: 16; v_call: TRBV2; j_call: TRBJ2-3; clone_size: many; cdr3_aa: CASREAPGQGQDTQYF; cdr3_nt: TGTGCCAGCAGGGAGGCTCCGGGACAGGGGCAAGATACGCAGTATTTT
d_call: TRBD1; cdr3_length: 13; v_call: TRBV28; j_call: TRBJ2-7; clone_size: many; cdr3_aa: CASKPQGWNEQYF; cdr3_nt: TGTGCCAGCAAGCCACAGGGGTGGAACGAGCAGTACTTC
d_call: TRBD1; cdr3_length: 17; v_call: TRBV2; j_call: TRBJ2-1; clone_size: many; cdr3_aa: CASSGDRTGSPNNEQFF; cdr3_nt: TGTGCCAGCAGTGGGGATAGGACAGGGTCGCCAAACAATGAGCAGTTCTTC
d_call: -; cdr3_length: 13; v_call: TRBV20-1; j_call: TRBJ2-3; clone_size: many; cdr3_aa: CSVGGQGTDTQYF; cdr3_nt: TGCAGTGTGGGGGGGCAGGGGACAGATACGCAGTATTTT
d_call: TRBD2; cdr3_length: 13; v_call: TRBV7-2; j_call: TRBJ2-5; clone_size: -; cdr3_aa: CASSPGGPETQYF; cdr3_nt: TGTGCCAGCAGCCCGGGAGGGCCTGAGACCCAGTACTTC
d_call: -; cdr3_length: 16; v_call: TRBV7-3; j_call: TRBJ2-3; clone_size: many; cdr3_aa: CASSLKGGQGRYTQYF; cdr3_nt: TGTGCCAGCAGCTTAAAGGGCGGGCAGGGGCGCTATACGCAGTATTTT
d_call: -; cdr3_length: 15; v_call: TRBV11-2; j_call: TRBJ2-7; clone_size: many; cdr3_aa: CASSLDPRGTYEQYF; cdr3_nt: TGTGCCAGCAGCTTAGATCCTCGCGGAACCTACGAGCAGTACTTC
d_call: -; cdr3_length: 15; v_call: TRBV6-5; j_call: TRBJ1-3; clone_size: many; cdr3_aa: CASSYRSHSGNTIYF; cdr3_nt: TGTGCCAGCAGTTACCGGTCCCACTCTGGAAACACCATATATTTT
d_call: TRBD1; cdr3_length: 18; v_call: TRBV9; j_call: TRBJ1-1; clone_size: many; cdr3_aa: CASSVTGTGGDFSTEAFF; cdr3_nt: TGTGCCAGCAGCGTTACCGGGACAGGGGGCGATTTTTCAACTGAAGCTTTCTTT
d_call: TRBD2; cdr3_length: 14; v_call: TRBV11-3; j_call: TRBJ2-1; clone_size: many; cdr3_aa: CASSPAGGSYEQFF; cdr3_nt: TGTGCCAGCAGCCCGGCTGGCGGGAGCTATGAGCAGTTCTTC
d_call: -; cdr3_length: 18; v_call: TRBV7-7; j_call: TRBJ1-1; clone_size: few; cdr3_aa: CASSLWGPTLSLGTEAFF; cdr3_nt: TGTGCCAGCAGCTTATGGGGGCCAACGCTGTCCCTGGGCACTGAAGCTTTCTTT
d_call: TRBD2; cdr3_length: 16; v_call: TRBV5-1; j_call: TRBJ2-3; clone_size: many; cdr3_aa: CASSTGLAGGPDTQYF; cdr3_nt: TGCGCCAGCAGCACGGGACTAGCGGGAGGCCCAGATACGCAGTATTTT
d_call: -; cdr3_length: 12; v_call: TRBV11-2; j_call: TRBJ2-3; clone_size: many; cdr3_aa: CASSLVQDTQYF; cdr3_nt: TGTGCCAGCAGCTTAGTACAAGATACGCAGTATTTT
d_call: -; cdr3_length: 16; v_call: TRBV12-3/TRBV12-4; j_call: TRBJ1-4; clone_size: many; cdr3_aa: CASSIGVGATNEKLFF; cdr3_nt: TGTGCCAGCAGTATCGGAGTAGGAGCGACTAATGAAAAACTGTTTTTT
d_call: -; cdr3_length: 18; v_call: TRBV10-1; j_call: TRBJ2-2; clone_size: many; cdr3_aa: CASSGGFIGQANTGELFF; cdr3_nt: TGCGCCAGCAGTGGGGGTTTTATCGGACAAGCGAACACCGGGGAGCTGTTTTTT
d_call: -; cdr3_length: 12; v_call: TRBV7-9; j_call: TRBJ1-5; clone_size: many; cdr3_aa: CASSLAGRGQHF; cdr3_nt: TGTGCCAGCAGCTTAGCCGGACGGGGCCAGCATTTT
d_call: TRBD2; cdr3_length: 14; v_call: TRBV20-1; j_call: TRBJ2-5; clone_size: many; cdr3_aa: CSARDAGGGETQYF; cdr3_nt: TGCAGTGCTAGAGATGCGGGAGGAGGCGAGACCCAGTACTTC
d_call: TRBD2; cdr3_length: 15; v_call: TRBV15; j_call: TRBJ2-1; clone_size: -; cdr3_aa: CATSREGGYYNEQFF; cdr3_nt: TGTGCCACCAGCAGAGAGGGGGGGTACTACAATGAGCAGTTCTTC
d_call: TRBD2; cdr3_length: 13; v_call: TRBV10-1; j_call: TRBJ2-4; clone_size: -; cdr3_aa: CASSETIAGGQYF; cdr3_nt: TGCGCCAGCAGTGAAACCATAGCGGGAGGGCAGTACTTC
d_call: -; cdr3_length: 15; v_call: TRBV20-1; j_call: TRBJ1-2; clone_size: many; cdr3_aa: CSEEQRQALNYGYTF; cdr3_nt: TGCAGTGAAGAACAGCGACAGGCCCTCAACTATGGCTACACCTTC
d_call: TRBD1; cdr3_length: 13; v_call: TRBV2; j_call: TRBJ2-1; clone_size: many; cdr3_aa: CASSGTGGIEQFF; cdr3_nt: TGTGCCAGCAGTGGGACAGGGGGCATTGAGCAGTTCTTC
d_call: TRBD2; cdr3_length: 16; v_call: TRBV6-6; j_call: TRBJ2-7; clone_size: many; cdr3_aa: CASSTSSGTATYEQYF; cdr3_nt: TGTGCCAGCAGCACCTCTAGCGGGACGGCCACCTACGAGCAGTACTTC
d_call: TRBD2; cdr3_length: 16; v_call: TRBV5-1; j_call: TRBJ2-3; clone_size: many; cdr3_aa: CASSITLAGGQDTQYF; cdr3_nt: TGCGCCAGCAGCATCACGCTAGCGGGGGGGCAGGATACGCAGTATTTT
d_call: -; cdr3_length: 15; v_call: TRBV20-1; j_call: TRBJ1-4; clone_size: many; cdr3_aa: CSARGQTKTNEKLFF; cdr3_nt: TGCAGTGCTAGAGGACAGACTAAGACTAATGAAAAACTGTTTTTT
d_call: TRBD2; cdr3_length: 16; v_call: TRBV5-1; j_call: TRBJ2-5; clone_size: many; cdr3_aa: CASRSLAGGPQETQYF; cdr3_nt: TGCGCCAGCAGGTCCCTAGCGGGGGGGCCCCAAGAGACCCAGTACTTC
d_call: -; cdr3_length: 15; v_call: TRBV5-1; j_call: TRBJ2-6; clone_size: few; cdr3_aa: CASSTENSGANVLTF; cdr3_nt: TGCGCCAGCTCCACTGAAAACTCTGGGGCCAACGTCCTGACTTTC
d_call: TRBD2; cdr3_length: 16; v_call: TRBV3-1; j_call: TRBJ2-5; clone_size: many; cdr3_aa: CASSHSGTIGLETQYF; cdr3_nt: TGTGCCAGCAGCCATTCCGGGACTATCGGCTTGGAGACCCAGTACTTC
d_call: -; cdr3_length: 15; v_call: TRBV5-1; j_call: TRBJ2-3; clone_size: many; cdr3_aa: CASSPGVGSPDTQYF; cdr3_nt: TGCGCCAGCAGCCCGGGGGTTGGCAGTCCAGATACGCAGTATTTT
d_call: -; cdr3_length: 15; v_call: TRBV25-1; j_call: TRBJ1-5; clone_size: many; cdr3_aa: CASSEGGKGNQPQHF; cdr3_nt: TGTGCCAGCAGTGAAGGGGGAAAGGGGAACCAGCCCCAGCATTTT
d_call: -; cdr3_length: 11; v_call: TRBV7-2; j_call: TRBJ2-7; clone_size: many; cdr3_aa: CASSNRYEQYF; cdr3_nt: TGTGCCAGCAGCAATCGCTACGAGCAGTACTTC
d_call: TRBD1; cdr3_length: 16; v_call: TRBV9; j_call: TRBJ2-2; clone_size: many; cdr3_aa: CASSVVGTGVPGELFF; cdr3_nt: TGTGCCAGCAGCGTAGTCGGGACAGGGGTCCCCGGGGAGCTGTTTTTT